This T cell receptor (beta chain) appears in the sequencing data of a study of T cell responses to AZD1222 COVID-19 vaccine (dated by TCRdb to the early 2020s). Study-level background: A total of around 240 trial participants underwent TCR sequencing, of whom 200 to 220 had received two doses of AZD1222 and about 25 had received two doses of the MenACWY control vaccine. Trial participants were enrolled into age subgroups of 18-55, 56-69 and 70-plus years, which contained around 140, 26 and 57 TCR-sequenced participants, respectively. Beyond this particular receptor, the publication reports: Only five to seven AZD1222 recipients were SARS-CoV-2 seropositive at baseline, limiting conclusions about previously exposed vaccinees. Most participants were white British and females outnumbered males, and the authors suggested that clonal diversity may have been underestimated. After two AZD1222 doses, both the breadth and the depth of spike-specific TCRs were significantly higher than at day 0 and than in MenACWY recipients. The whole spike protein was spanned by vaccine-associated CD4 TCRs, and dominant responses were seen in regions 160-218 and 743-854. Because no day 14 peak-response samples were available, the repertoires could be characterized only after the peak T cell response. In the small 56-69-year group, the increase in depth fell short of significance, most likely because of low power. Reportedly, close to half of the unique spike-specific TCRs recognized epitopes lying outside the regions that are mutated in the B.1.351 and B.1.1.7 variants.

Comment on this clone: Its antigen remains unidentified. It has no much larger one-base neighbor in the sample; base qualities were not kept.

The CDR3 covers 15 residues, taking in both the cysteine and the phenylalanine. Only the CDR3 DNA is retained, 45 bases long and in frame from the first base. Germline trimming amounts to 3 bases on V and 1 base on J, with 5 as the count of junction bases outside the gene matches. Taken from the germline V gene, the CDR1 and CDR2 loops are KGHSH and LQKENI. The sample's time point label is to be understood as: about 28 days (+/-7) after the second vaccine dose. AZD1222 recipients given second doses at about 4 weeks or at about 12 weeks were pooled, since spike-specific TCR depth and breadth were not found to differ between the two schedules. Samples from vaccinated people were obtained from the UK trials COV001 and COV002, which included a single-blind randomized controlled phase 2/3 trial of AZD1222 (ChAdOx1 nCoV-19) in healthy adults. For TCRbeta chain sequencing, PBMC samples from trial participants were taken at day 0 and at day 28 after the second dose.

The CDR3 regions of human TCRbeta chains were analyzed by immunosequencing. The published analysis was carried out like this. Repertoire TCRs were matched against a reference library of SARS-CoV-2-specific TCRs generated with the MIRA antigen-specificity platform. Breadth was defined as the fraction of unique TCRs that were SARS-CoV-2-associated, and depth was defined as the fraction of total T cells that were SARS-CoV-2-associated. Using the MIRA data, each spike-specific TCR was assigned both to the spike region to which the TCR was reactive and to a CD4 or CD8 class. Log10-transformed breadth and depth values were compared by one-way ANOVA with Sidak's multiple comparisons tests. Entries here come from immuneACCESS through TCRdb and include only in-frame sequences with V and J called. Some clones fail to appear in such tables; in the studies checked, an unresolved V gene covers under half of the shortfall, and the cause of the remainder is unknown. V, J and clone size were drawn from that table, and D and trimming were deduced from the DNA. A total of about 120,000 clones appear in this sample, roughly 91% of them only once. Approximately 5% of the sample is in the top ten clones.

Sequences were derived from peripheral blood, sampled 28 days after the second AZD1222 dose. Recombination joined TRBV18 with TRBJ2-7, with TRBD2 identical over 8 junction bases. The origin of this receptor is an adult who received the AZD1222 COVID-19 vaccine. The CDR3 region: CASSPRSGASYEQYF. The base sequence is TGTGCCAGCTCACCTCGTAGCGGGGCTTCCTACGAGCAGTACTTC.